A selection of T cell receptor beta chains follows, all from one sample in a study of blood T cells in healthy people across ages. TCRdb called the 5' RACE reads again in MiXCR, with one record for every CDR3 protein. The sample consists of 1,500,000 or so distinct CDR3 sequences, 40% to 45% of them appearing once. Sample: blood. The source is a woman aged 18-29 years in good health. The CDR3 runs from the conserved cysteine through the conserved F or W. The D gene is left open where the match is weak. Expanded clones get a size class; other rows say once, few or many, or leave the size out.

J gene: TRBJ2-7; clone size: few; D gene: TRBD1; V gene: TRBV29-1; CDR3 DNA: TGCAGCGTTGAAGATTACAGGGGGCACGACGAGCAGTACTTC; CDR3 protein: CSVEDYRGHDEQYF
J gene: TRBJ1-1; clone size: few; D gene: NA; V gene: TRBV4-1; CDR3 DNA: TGCGCCAGCAGCCAAGACAGGGCCTACACTGAAGCTTTCTTT; CDR3 protein: CASSQDRAYTEAFF
J gene: TRBJ1-4; clone size: NA; D gene: NA; V gene: TRBV6-6; CDR3 DNA: TGTGCCAGCAGTTACCGTGGGGCATTTGGGGATGAAAAACTGTTTTTT; CDR3 protein: CASSYRGAFGDEKLFF
J gene: TRBJ1-5; clone size: NA; D gene: NA; V gene: TRBV9; CDR3 DNA: TGTTCCAGCAGCGTAGACCCAGACAACAATAGCAATAAGCCCCAGCATTTT; CDR3 protein: CSSSVDPDNNSNKPQHF
J gene: TRBJ1-6; clone size: once; D gene: NA; V gene: TRBV7-9; CDR3 DNA: TGTGCCAGCAGTCGGGACGGGGCCAGTTCACCCCTCCACTTT; CDR3 protein: CASSRDGASSPLHF
J gene: TRBJ1-2; clone size: NA; D gene: NA; V gene: TRBV12-3/TRBV12-4; CDR3 DNA: TGTGCCAGCAGTGCCGACAGGAATAAGGGCTACACCTTC; CDR3 protein: CASSADRNKGYTF
J gene: TRBJ2-1; clone size: few; D gene: NA; V gene: TRBV20-1; CDR3 DNA: TGCAGTGCTAGAGCTCCACGCCTAAGCTCCTACAATGAGCAGTTCTTC; CDR3 protein: CSARAPRLSSYNEQFF
J gene: TRBJ2-3; clone size: many; D gene: NA; V gene: TRBV25-1; CDR3 DNA: TGTGCCAGCAGTGTCGGACGGGCAGATACGCAGTATTTT; CDR3 protein: CASSVGRADTQYF
J gene: TRBJ2-1; clone size: NA; D gene: TRBD1; V gene: TRBV7-7; CDR3 DNA: TGTGCTAGCAGCACAATCCCCCCGGGACAGGGGATAAATGAGCAGTTCTTC; CDR3 protein: CASSTIPPGQGINEQFF
J gene: TRBJ2-3; clone size: NA; D gene: TRBD1; V gene: TRBV6-1; CDR3 DNA: TGTGCCAGCAGTCTTCAGACAGGGCGGAGAGATACGCAGTATTTT; CDR3 protein: CASSLQTGRRDTQYF
J gene: TRBJ1-1; clone size: NA; D gene: TRBD1; V gene: TRBV3-1; CDR3 DNA: TGTGCCAGCAGCCAGACCAACAGGGGTATGAACACTGAAGCTTTCTTT; CDR3 protein: CASSQTNRGMNTEAFF
J gene: TRBJ2-4; clone size: NA; D gene: TRBD2; V gene: TRBV28; CDR3 DNA: TGTGCCAGCAGTCCCCCCTACATGACGGGAGGGCGAGGAAGCATTCAGTACTTC; CDR3 protein: CASSPPYMTGGRGSIQYF
J gene: TRBJ2-1; clone size: few; D gene: NA; V gene: TRBV20-1; CDR3 DNA: TGCAGTGCTAGAACTAGACTCGGTGAGCAGTTCTTC; CDR3 protein: CSARTRLGEQFF
J gene: TRBJ2-7; clone size: few; D gene: NA; V gene: TRBV28; CDR3 DNA: TGTGCCAGTGAAAGGAACTCCTACGAGCAGTACTTC; CDR3 protein: CASERNSYEQYF
J gene: TRBJ2-7; clone size: once; D gene: NA; V gene: TRBV7-2; CDR3 DNA: TGTGCCAGCAGCTTAGCTTACTTCTACAATGAGCAGTACTTC; CDR3 protein: CASSLAYFYNEQYF
J gene: TRBJ2-1; clone size: few; D gene: NA; V gene: TRBV7-9; CDR3 DNA: TGTGCCAGCAGCTTAGAGACGCAGGGCAATGAGCAGTTCTTC; CDR3 protein: CASSLETQGNEQFF
J gene: TRBJ1-5; clone size: NA; D gene: TRBD1; V gene: TRBV20-1; CDR3 DNA: TGCAGTGCTAGTGGACAGGGGAACAGGGGCAATCAGCCCCGGCATTTT; CDR3 protein: CSASGQGNRGNQPRHF
J gene: TRBJ2-1; clone size: NA; D gene: NA; V gene: TRBV20-1; CDR3 DNA: TGCAGTGCTAGATGGCAGAGACGTAAATACAATGAGCAGTTCTTC; CDR3 protein: CSARWQRRKYNEQFF
J gene: TRBJ2-7; clone size: NA; D gene: TRBD1; V gene: TRBV5-6; CDR3 DNA: TGTGCCAGCAGCTCGACAGGGTGGGACGAGCAGTACTTC; CDR3 protein: CASSSTGWDEQYF
J gene: TRBJ2-2; clone size: NA; D gene: NA; V gene: TRBV4-3; CDR3 DNA: TGCGCCAGCAGCCAAGCTGGAGGTTTAGTCACCGGGGAGCTGTTTTTT; CDR3 protein: CASSQAGGLVTGELFF
J gene: TRBJ1-1; clone size: NA; D gene: NA; V gene: TRBV4-3; CDR3 DNA: TGCGCCAGCAGCCAATACCTGACAGGCTTGAACACTGAAGCTTTCTTT; CDR3 protein: CASSQYLTGLNTEAFF
J gene: TRBJ2-1; clone size: NA; D gene: NA; V gene: TRBV25-1; CDR3 DNA: TGTGCCAGCAGAAACCGCGGTGAGCAGTTCTTC; CDR3 protein: CASRNRGEQFF
J gene: TRBJ2-5; clone size: NA; D gene: TRBD2; V gene: TRBV25-1; CDR3 DNA: TGTGCCAGCAGTGCGGCGGGGGTGGGAACCCCGTCTCAGCAGTACTTC; CDR3 protein: CASSAAGVGTPSQQYF
J gene: TRBJ2-7; clone size: NA; D gene: TRBD1; V gene: TRBV4-1; CDR3 DNA: TGCGCCAGCAGCCAAGCAGGACAGGAGTACGAGCAGTACTTC; CDR3 protein: CASSQAGQEYEQYF
J gene: TRBJ1-5; clone size: NA; D gene: TRBD1; V gene: TRBV7-8; CDR3 DNA: TGTGCCAGCAGCTTAGCGAGGGGACAGGGGGGTCAGCCCCAGCATTTT; CDR3 protein: CASSLARGQGGQPQHF
J gene: TRBJ2-5; clone size: NA; D gene: NA; V gene: TRBV10-3; CDR3 DNA: TGTGCCATCAGACCTGCGGGAACAGGGGTAGGTGAGCAGTACTTC; CDR3 protein: CAIRPAGTGVGEQYF
J gene: TRBJ2-7; clone size: NA; D gene: NA; V gene: TRBV12-3/TRBV12-4; CDR3 DNA: TGTGCCAGCAGTTTTTCAAGCACCTACGAGCAGTACTTC; CDR3 protein: CASSFSSTYEQYF
J gene: TRBJ2-2; clone size: NA; D gene: TRBD2; V gene: TRBV11-2; CDR3 DNA: TGTGCCAGCAGCATGACTAGCGGTGCGAACACCGGGGAGCTGTTTTTT; CDR3 protein: CASSMTSGANTGELFF
J gene: TRBJ2-4; clone size: few; D gene: NA; V gene: TRBV12-3/TRBV12-4; CDR3 DNA: TGTGCCAGCAGCCCCTGGAACATTCAGTACTTC; CDR3 protein: CASSPWNIQYF
J gene: TRBJ2-1; clone size: NA; D gene: TRBD1; V gene: TRBV20-1; CDR3 DNA: TGCAGTGCTAGAGATCTAGGACAGGGTTACAATGAGCAGTTCTTC; CDR3 protein: CSARDLGQGYNEQFF
J gene: TRBJ2-7; clone size: NA; D gene: NA; V gene: TRBV7-8; CDR3 DNA: TGTGCCAGCAGCCCGACTCGGTCCGAGCAGTACTTC; CDR3 protein: CASSPTRSEQYF
J gene: TRBJ2-3; clone size: NA; D gene: NA; V gene: TRBV7-6; CDR3 DNA: TGTGCCAGCAGTCATGGTTACCCAGATACGCAGTATTTT; CDR3 protein: CASSHGYPDTQYF
J gene: TRBJ1-1; clone size: once; D gene: TRBD1; V gene: TRBV6-2/TRBV6-3; CDR3 DNA: TGTGCCAGCAGTTACTCTGGACCGACAGGGTGGCTGAACACTGAAGCTTTCTTT; CDR3 protein: CASSYSGPTGWLNTEAFF
J gene: TRBJ2-5; clone size: NA; D gene: NA; V gene: TRBV7-2; CDR3 DNA: TGTGCCAAACTAACTGCCGCGGCGCCAAGAGAGACCCAGTACTTC; CDR3 protein: CAKLTAAAPRETQYF
J gene: TRBJ1-5; clone size: NA; D gene: NA; V gene: TRBV9; CDR3 DNA: TGTGCCAGCAGCGATGGGACGTCTCTGGGCAATCAGCCCCAGCATTTT; CDR3 protein: CASSDGTSLGNQPQHF